This T cell receptor (beta chain) emerged from a study of regulatory T cells in long-lasting Graves disease. Study observations and caveats: Patients with persistent disease showed a bias toward TRBV28, TRBJ1-2 and TRBJ2-5.

Regarding this clonotype: Antigen: not known.

CDR3 length: 15 residues. Germline CDR1 and CDR2: KGHSH and LQKENI. V was trimmed by 0 bases and J by 0 bases, leaving 8 bases between them. Time point described: newly diagnosed GD, antithyroid drugs for less than 3 months. After RNA was extracted from PBMCs, the TCR library was made from it. Graves' disease diagnosis relied on American Thyroid Association guidelines. To make TCR beta libraries, researchers used iRepertoire HTBI primers and Arm-PCR of CDR3 regions. In the authors' workflow: Detected in the samples were approximately 58 TRBV and around 15 TRBJ segments. TCRdb independently ran MiXCR on the multiplex PCR reads; one entry per CDR3 protein. The V and J calls were not made by the authors but by TCRdb's processing. This sample has approximately 540,000 distinct CDR3 sequences, with 12% found just once. The sample also formed part of further work on T cells in Graves' hyperthyroidism and ophthalmopathy. That source adds: The TCR CDR3 was amplified in a first-round RT-PCR using the HTBI primer set.

The source material was peripheral blood mononuclear cells (PBMCs), sampled at new diagnosis, from a patient treated with antithyroid drugs. The chain has TRBV18 and TRBJ1-1; D unresolved. The sequence was obtained from a woman aged 25 to 39 with Graves disease. CDR3 sequence: CASSPPAPLNTEAFF. The CDR3 DNA reads TGTGCCAGCTCACCACCGGCGCCTCTGAACACTGAAGCTTTCTTT.